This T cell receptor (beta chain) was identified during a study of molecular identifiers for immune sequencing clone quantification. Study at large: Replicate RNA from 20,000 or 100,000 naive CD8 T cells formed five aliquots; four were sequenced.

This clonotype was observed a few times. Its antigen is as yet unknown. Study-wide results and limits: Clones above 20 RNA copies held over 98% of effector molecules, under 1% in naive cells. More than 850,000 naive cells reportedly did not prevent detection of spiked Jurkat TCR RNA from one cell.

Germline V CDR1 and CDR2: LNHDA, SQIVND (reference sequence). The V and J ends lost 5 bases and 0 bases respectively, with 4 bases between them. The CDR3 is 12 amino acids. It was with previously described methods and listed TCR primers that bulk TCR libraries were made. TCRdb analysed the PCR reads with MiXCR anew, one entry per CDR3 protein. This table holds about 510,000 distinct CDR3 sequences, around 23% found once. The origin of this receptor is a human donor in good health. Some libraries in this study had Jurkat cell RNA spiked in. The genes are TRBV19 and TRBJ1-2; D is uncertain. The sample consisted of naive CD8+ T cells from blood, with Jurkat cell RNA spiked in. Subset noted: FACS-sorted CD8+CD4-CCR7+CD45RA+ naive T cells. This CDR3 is CASSYANYGYTF. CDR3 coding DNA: TGTGCCAGTAGTTACGCTAACTATGGCTACACCTTC.